Sequencing of this T cell receptor (beta chain) was carried out in a study of blood T cell repertoires in COVID-19. TCRdb's table, derived via immunoSEQ multiplex PCR, lists solely in-frame clones and lacks some. Of about 190,000 clones in the sample, 65% to 90% are singletons; the top ten hold around 5.2%. Living in 24 US areas, the participants were between roughly 18 and 89 years of age. The ends were cut back, 6 bases at V and 5 bases at J, with 13 bases in the middle. This CDR3 region has 13 residues. Looked up from germline, CDR1 is SNHLY and CDR2 is FYNNEI. The sample comprised PBMCs or T cells enriched from blood (not recorded which). This receptor was taken from a woman aged 55 to 70 with acute COVID-19. This chain connects TRBV2 to TRBJ2-5, with D possibly matching TRBD1 (6 bases). The CDR3: CASSVRRGETQYF. The CDR3 coding sequence is TGTGCCAGCAGCGTACGAAGGGGGGAGACCCAGTACTTC.